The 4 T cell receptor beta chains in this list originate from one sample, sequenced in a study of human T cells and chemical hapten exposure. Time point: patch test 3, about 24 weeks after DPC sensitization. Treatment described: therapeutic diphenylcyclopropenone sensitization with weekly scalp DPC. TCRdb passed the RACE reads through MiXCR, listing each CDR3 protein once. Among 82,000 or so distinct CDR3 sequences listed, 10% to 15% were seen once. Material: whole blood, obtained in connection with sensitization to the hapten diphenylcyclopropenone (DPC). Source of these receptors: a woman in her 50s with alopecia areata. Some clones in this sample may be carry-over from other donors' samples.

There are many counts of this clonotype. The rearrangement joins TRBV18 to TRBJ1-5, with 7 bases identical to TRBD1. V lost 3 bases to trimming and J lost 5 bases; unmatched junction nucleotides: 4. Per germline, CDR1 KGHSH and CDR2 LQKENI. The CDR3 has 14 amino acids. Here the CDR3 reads CASSPDRADQPQHF. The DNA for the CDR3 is TGTGCCAGCTCACCCGACAGGGCCGATCAGCCCCAGCATTTT.

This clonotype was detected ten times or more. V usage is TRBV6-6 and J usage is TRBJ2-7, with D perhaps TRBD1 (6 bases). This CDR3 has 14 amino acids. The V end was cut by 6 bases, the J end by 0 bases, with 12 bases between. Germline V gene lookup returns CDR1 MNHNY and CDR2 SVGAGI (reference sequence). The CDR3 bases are TGTGCCAGCAGCCCTCGGGACACCTCCTACGAGCAGTACTTC. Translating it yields CASSPRDTSYEQYF.

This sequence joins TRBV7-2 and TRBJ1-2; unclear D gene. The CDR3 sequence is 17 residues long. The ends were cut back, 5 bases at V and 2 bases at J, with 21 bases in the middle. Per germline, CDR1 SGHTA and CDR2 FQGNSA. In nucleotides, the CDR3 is TGTGCCAGCAGCCCAGCGCGTTCCCCCAAAGGGAACTATGGCTACACCTTC. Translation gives CASSPARSPKGNYGYTF.

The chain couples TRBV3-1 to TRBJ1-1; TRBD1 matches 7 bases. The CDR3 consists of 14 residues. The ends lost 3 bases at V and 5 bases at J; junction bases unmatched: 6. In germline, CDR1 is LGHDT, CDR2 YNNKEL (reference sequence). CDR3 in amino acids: CASSQRDRETEAFF. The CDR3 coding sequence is TGTGCCAGCAGCCAGAGAGACAGGGAAACTGAAGCTTTCTTT.